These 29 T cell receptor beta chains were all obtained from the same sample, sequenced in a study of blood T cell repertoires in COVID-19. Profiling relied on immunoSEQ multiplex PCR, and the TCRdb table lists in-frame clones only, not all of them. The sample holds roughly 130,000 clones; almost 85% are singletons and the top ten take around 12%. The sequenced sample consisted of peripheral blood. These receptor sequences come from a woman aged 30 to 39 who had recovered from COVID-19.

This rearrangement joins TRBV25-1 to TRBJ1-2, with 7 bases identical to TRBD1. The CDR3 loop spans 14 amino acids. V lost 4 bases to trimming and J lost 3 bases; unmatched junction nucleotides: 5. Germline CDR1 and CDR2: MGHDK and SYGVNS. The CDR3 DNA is TGTGCCAGCAGTGCGACAGGGACGCACTATGGCTACACCTTC. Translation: CASSATGTHYGYTF.

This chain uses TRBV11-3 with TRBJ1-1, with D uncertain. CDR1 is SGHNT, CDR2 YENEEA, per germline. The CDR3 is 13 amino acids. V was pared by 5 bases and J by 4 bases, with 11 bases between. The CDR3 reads CASSPQPGTEAFF. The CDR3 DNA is TGTGCCAGCAGCCCCCAACCGGGCACTGAAGCTTTCTTT.

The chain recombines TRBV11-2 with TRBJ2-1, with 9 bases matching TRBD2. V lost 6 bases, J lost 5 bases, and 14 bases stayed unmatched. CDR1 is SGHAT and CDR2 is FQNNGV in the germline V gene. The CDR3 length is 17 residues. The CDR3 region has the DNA TGTGCCAGCAGGTCCCTAATAGCGGGAGTGGGCCACAATGAGCAGTTCTTC. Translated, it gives CASRSLIAGVGHNEQFF.

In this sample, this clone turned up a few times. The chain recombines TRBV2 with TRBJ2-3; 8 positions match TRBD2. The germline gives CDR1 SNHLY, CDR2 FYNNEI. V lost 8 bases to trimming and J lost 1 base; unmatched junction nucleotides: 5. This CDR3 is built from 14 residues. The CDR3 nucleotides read TGTGCCAGCCTCGGGGGGGCCGGCACAGATACGCAGTATTTT. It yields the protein CASLGGAGTDTQYF. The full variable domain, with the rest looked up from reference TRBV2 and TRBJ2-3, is EPEVTQTPSHQVTQMGQEVILRCVPISNHLYFYWYRQILGQKVEFLVSFYNNEISEKSEIFDDQFSVERPDGSNFTLKIRSTKLEDSAMYFCASLGGAGTDTQYFGPGTRLTVL.

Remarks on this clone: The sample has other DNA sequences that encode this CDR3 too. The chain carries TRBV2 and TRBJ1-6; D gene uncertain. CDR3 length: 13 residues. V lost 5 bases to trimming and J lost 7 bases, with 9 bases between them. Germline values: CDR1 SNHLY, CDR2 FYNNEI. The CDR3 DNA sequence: TGTGCCAGCAGTCCTGGAGGAAATTCACCCCTCCACTTT. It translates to CASSPGGNSPLHF.

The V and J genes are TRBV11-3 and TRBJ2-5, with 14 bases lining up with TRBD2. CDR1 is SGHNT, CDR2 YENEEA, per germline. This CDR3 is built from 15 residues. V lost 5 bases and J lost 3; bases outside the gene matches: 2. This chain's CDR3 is CASSLGLAGEETQYF. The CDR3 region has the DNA TGTGCCAGCAGCCTGGGACTAGCGGGGGAAGAGACCCAGTACTTC.

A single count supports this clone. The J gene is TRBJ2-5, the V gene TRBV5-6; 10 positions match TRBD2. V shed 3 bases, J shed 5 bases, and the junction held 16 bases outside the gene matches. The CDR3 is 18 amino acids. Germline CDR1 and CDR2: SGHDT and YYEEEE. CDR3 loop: CASSSRGPLAGAGETQYF. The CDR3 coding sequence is TGTGCCAGCAGCTCACGAGGCCCTCTAGCGGGAGCCGGTGAGACCCAGTACTTC.

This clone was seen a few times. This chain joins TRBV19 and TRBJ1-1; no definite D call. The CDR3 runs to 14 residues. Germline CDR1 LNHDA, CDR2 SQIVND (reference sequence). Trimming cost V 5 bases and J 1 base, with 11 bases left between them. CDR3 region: CASSGIAPNTEAFF. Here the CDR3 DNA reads TGTGCCAGTAGTGGCATAGCCCCGAACACTGAAGCTTTCTTT.

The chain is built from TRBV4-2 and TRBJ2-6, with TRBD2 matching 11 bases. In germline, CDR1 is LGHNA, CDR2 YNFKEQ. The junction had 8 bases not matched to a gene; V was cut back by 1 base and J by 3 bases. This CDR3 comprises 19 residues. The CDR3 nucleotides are TGTGCCAGCAGCCAAGGGGCTAGCGGGGGGTCAGATGGGGCCAACGTCCTGACTTTC. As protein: CASSQGASGGSDGANVLTF.

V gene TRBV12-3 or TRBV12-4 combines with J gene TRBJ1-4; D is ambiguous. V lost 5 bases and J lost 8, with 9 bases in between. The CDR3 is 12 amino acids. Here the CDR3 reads CASSPHSEKLFF. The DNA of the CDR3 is TGTGCCAGCAGTCCTCACAGCGAAAAACTGTTTTTT.

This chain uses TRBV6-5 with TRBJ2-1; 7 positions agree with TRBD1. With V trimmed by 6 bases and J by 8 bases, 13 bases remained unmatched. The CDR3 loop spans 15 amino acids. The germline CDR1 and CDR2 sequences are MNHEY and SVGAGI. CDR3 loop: CASSSRTNRGHEQFF. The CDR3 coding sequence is TGTGCCAGCAGCAGCAGGACGAACAGGGGCCATGAGCAGTTCTTC.

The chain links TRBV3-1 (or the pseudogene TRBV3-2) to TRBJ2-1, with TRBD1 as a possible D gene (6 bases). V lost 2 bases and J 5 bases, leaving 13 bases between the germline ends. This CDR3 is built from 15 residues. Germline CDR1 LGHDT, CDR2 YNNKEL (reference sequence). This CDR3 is CASSQRGTGNNEQFF. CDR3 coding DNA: TGTGCCAGCAGCCAACGAGGCACAGGGAACAATGAGCAGTTCTTC.

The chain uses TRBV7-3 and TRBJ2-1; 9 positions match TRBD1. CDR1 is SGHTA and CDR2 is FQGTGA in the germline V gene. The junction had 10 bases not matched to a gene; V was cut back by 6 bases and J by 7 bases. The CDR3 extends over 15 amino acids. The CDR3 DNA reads TGTGCCAGCAGGCAAACAGGGGGCGTCGGGAATGAGCAGTTCTTC. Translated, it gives CASRQTGGVGNEQFF.

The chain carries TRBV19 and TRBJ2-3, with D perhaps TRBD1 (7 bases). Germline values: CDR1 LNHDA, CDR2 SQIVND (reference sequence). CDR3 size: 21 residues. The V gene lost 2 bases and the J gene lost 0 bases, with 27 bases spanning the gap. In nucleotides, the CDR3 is TGTGCCAGTAGTATACGGGGGACAGCGGCCTCATTAATCTCTAGCACAGATACGCAGTATTTT. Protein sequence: CASSIRGTAASLISSTDTQYF.

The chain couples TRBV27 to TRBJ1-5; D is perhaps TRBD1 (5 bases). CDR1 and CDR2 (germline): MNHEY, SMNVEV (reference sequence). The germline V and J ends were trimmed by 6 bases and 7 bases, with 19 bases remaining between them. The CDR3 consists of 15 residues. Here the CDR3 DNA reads TGTGCCAGCAGCCATGCTGGGGGGGGAGACCAGCCCCAGCATTTT. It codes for CASSHAGGGDQPQHF.

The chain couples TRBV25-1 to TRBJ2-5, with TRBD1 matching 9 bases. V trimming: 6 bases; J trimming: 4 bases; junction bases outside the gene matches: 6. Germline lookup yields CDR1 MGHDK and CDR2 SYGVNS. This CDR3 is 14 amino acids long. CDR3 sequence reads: CASSLDRGSETQYF. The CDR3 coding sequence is TGTGCCAGCAGCCTAGACAGGGGGTCAGAGACCCAGTACTTC.

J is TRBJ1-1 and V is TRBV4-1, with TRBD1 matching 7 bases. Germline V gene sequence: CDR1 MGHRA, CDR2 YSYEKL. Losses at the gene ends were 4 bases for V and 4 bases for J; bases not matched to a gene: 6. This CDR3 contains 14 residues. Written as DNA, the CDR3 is TGCGCCAGCAGCCTTGACAGGGAAGGCACTGAAGCTTTCTTT. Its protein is CASSLDREGTEAFF.

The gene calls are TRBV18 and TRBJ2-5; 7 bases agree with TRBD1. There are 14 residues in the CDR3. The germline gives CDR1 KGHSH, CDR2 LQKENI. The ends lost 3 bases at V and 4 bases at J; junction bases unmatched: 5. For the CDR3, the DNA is TGTGCCAGCTCACCGGTGGACAGGCGAGAGACCCAGTACTTC. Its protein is CASSPVDRRETQYF.

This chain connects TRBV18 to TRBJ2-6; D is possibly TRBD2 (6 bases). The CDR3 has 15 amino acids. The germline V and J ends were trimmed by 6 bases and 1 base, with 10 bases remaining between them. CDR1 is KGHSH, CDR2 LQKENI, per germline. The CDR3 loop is CASSLGGSGANVLTF. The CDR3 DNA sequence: TGTGCCAGCTCTCTTGGGGGGTCTGGGGCCAACGTCCTGACTTTC.

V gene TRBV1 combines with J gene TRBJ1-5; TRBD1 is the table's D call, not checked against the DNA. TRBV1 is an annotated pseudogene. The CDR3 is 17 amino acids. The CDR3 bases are TGCACCAGCAGCCAAGATCTTGCGGACAGGGTCAATCAGCCCCAGCATTTT. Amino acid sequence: CTSSQDLADRVNQPQHF.

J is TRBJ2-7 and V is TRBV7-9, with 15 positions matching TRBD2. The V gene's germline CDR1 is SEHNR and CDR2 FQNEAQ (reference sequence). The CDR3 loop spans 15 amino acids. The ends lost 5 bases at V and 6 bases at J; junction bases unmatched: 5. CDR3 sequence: CASSPGLAGGREQYF. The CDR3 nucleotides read TGTGCCAGCAGCCCGGGACTAGCGGGAGGACGCGAGCAGTACTTC.

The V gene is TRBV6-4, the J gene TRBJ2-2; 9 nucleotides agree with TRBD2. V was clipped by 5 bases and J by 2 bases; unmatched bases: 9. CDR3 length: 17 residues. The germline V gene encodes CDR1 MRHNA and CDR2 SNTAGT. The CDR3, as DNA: TGTGCCAGCAGTCCCGAGAGCGGGAGGTTTAACACCGGGGAGCTGTTTTTT. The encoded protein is CASSPESGRFNTGELFF.

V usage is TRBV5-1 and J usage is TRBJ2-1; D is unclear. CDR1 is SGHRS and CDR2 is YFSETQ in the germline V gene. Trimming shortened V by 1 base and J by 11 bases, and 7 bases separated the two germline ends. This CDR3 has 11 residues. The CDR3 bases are TGCGCCAGCAGCTTGAAGGAGAAGCAGTTCTTC. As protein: CASSLKEKQFF. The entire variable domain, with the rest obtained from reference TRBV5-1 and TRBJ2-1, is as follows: KAGVTQTPRYLIKTRGQQVTLSCSPISGHRSVSWYQQTPGQGLQFLFEYFSETQRNKGNFPGRFSGRQFSNSRSEMNVSTLELGDSALYLCASSLKEKQFFGPGTRLTVL.

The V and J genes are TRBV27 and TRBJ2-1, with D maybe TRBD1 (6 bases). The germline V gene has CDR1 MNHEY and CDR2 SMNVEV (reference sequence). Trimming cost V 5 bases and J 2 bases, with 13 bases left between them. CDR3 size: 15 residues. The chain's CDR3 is CASSGRTVTYNEQFF. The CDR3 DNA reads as TGTGCCAGCAGTGGTCGGACAGTGACCTACAATGAGCAGTTCTTC.

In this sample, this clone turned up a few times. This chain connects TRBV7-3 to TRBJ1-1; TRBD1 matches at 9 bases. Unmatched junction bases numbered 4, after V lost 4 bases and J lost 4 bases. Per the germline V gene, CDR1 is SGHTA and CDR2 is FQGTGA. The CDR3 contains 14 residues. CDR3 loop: CASSSTGGGTEAFF. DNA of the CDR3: TGTGCCAGCAGCTCGACAGGGGGTGGCACTGAAGCTTTCTTT.

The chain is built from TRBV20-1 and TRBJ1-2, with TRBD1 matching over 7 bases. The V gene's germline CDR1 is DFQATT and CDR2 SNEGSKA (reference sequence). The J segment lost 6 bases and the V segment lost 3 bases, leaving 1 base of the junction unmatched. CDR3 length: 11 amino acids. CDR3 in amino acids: CSARTGNGYTF. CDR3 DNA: TGCAGTGCTAGGACAGGGAATGGCTACACCTTC.

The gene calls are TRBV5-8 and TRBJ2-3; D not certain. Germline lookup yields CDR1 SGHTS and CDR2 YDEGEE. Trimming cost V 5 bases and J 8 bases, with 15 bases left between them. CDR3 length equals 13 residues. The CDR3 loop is CASRGMRHGTQYF. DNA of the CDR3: TGTGCCAGCAGGGGTATGAGACATGGTACGCAGTATTTT. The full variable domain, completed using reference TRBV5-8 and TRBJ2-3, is EAGVTQSPTHLIKTRGQQATLRCSPISGHTSVYWYQQALGLGLQFLLWYDEGEERNRGNFPPRFSGRQFPNYSSELNVNALELEDSALYLCASRGMRHGTQYFGPGTRLTVL.

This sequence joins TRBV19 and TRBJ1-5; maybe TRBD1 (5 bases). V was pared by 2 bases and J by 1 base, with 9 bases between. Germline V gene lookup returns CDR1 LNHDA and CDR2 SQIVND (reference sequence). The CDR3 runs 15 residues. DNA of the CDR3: TGTGCCAGTAGTATACAGGGAGGGAGCAATCAGCCCCAGCATTTT. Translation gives CASSIQGGSNQPQHF.

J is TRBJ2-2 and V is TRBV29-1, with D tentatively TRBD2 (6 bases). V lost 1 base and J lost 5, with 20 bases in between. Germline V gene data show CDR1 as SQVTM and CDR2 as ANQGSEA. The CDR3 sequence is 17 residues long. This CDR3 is CSVEGSSDTRSTGELFF. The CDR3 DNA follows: TGCAGCGTTGAAGGCTCTAGCGATACCAGGTCTACCGGGGAGCTGTTTTTT.